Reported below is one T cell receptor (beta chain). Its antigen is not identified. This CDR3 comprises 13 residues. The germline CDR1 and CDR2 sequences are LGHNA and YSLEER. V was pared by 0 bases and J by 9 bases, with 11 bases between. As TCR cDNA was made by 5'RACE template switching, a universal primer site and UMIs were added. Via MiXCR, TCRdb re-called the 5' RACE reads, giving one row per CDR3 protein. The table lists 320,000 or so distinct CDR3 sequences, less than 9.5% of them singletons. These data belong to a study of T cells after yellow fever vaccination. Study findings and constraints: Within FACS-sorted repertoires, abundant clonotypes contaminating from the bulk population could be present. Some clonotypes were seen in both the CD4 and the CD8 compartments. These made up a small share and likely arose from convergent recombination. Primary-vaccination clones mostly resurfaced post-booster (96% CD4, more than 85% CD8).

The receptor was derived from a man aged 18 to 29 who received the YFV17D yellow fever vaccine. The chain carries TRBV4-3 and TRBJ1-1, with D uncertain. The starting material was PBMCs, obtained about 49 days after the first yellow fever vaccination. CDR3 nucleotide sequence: TGCGCCAGCAGCCAAGATAGCCGGGTTCAAGCTTTCTTT. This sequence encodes CASSQDSRVQAFF.